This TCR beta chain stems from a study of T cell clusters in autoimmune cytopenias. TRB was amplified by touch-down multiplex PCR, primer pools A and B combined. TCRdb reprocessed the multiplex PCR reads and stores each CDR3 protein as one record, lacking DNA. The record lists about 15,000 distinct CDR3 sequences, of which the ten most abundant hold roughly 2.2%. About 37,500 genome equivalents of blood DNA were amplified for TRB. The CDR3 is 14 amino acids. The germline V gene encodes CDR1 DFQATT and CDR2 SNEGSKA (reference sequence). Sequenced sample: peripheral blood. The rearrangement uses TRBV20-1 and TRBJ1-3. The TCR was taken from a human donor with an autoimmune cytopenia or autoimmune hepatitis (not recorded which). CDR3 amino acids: CSARRGGPGNTIYF.